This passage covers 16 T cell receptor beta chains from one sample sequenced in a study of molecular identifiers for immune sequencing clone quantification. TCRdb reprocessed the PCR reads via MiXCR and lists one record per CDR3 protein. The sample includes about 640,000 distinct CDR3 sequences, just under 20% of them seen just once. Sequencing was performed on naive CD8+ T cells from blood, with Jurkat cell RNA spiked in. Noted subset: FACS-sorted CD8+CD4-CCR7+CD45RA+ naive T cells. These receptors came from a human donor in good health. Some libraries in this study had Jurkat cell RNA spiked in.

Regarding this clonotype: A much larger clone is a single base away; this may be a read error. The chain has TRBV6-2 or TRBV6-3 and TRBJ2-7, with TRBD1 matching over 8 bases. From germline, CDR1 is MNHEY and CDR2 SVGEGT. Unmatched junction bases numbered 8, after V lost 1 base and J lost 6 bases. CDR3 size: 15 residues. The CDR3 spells CASSYFTGGTCEQYF. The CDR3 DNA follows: TGTGCCAGCAGTTACTTTACAGGGGGAACCTGCGAGCAGTACTTC.

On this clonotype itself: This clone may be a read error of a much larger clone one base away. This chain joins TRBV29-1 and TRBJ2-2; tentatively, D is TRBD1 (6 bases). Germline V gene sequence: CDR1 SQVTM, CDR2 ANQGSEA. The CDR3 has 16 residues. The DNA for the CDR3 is TGCAGCGTTTCAGGGGCACCTCTTACGAGCACCGGGGAGCTGCTTTTT. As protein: CSVSGAPLTSTGELLF.

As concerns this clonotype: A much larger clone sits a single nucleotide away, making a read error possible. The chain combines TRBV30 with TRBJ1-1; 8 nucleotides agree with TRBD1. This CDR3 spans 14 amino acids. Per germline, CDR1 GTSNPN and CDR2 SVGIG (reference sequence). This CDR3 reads CALSHGQGNTEAFF. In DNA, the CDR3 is TGTGCCTTGAGTCACGGACAGGGGAACACTGAAGCTTTCTTT.

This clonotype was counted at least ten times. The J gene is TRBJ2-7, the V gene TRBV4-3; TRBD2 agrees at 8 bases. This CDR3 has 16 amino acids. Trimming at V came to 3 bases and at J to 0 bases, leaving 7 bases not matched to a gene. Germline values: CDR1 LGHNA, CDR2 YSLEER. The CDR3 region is CASSQSLAASSYEQYF. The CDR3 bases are TGCGCCAGCAGCCAGTCACTAGCGGCGAGCTCCTACGAGCAGTACTTC.

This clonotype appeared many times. The CDR3 spells CSVEPLTSGRTQETQYF. The CDR3 nucleotides are TGCAGCGTTGAACCCCTGACTAGCGGGAGGACACAAGAGACCCAGTACTTC. This chain connects TRBV29-1 to TRBJ2-5; the match to TRBD2 covers 13 bases. Looked up from germline, CDR1 is SQVTM and CDR2 is ANQGSEA. There are 17 residues in the CDR3. The J segment lost 2 bases and the V segment lost 2 bases, leaving 8 bases of the junction unmatched. Complete variable domain (other parts from reference TRBV29-1 and TRBJ2-5): SAVISQKPSRDICQRGTSLTIQCQVDSQVTMMFWYRQQPGQSLTLIATANQGSEATYESGFVIDKFPISRPNLTFSTLTVSNMSPEDSSIYLCSVEPLTSGRTQETQYFGPGTRLLVL.

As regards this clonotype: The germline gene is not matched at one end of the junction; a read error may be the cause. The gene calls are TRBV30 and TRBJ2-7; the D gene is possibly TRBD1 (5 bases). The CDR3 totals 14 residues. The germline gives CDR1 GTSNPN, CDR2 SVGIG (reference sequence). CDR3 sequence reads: CARSHGAGTYEQYF. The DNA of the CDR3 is TGTGCCCGGAGCCATGGGGCTGGAACCTACGAGCAGTACTTC.

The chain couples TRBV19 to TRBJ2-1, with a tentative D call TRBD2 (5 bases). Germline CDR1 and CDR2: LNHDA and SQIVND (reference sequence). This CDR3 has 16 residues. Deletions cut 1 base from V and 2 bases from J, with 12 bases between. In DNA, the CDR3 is TGTGCCAGTAGTATAGGGACGAGGGCTACCTACAATGAGCAGTTCTTC. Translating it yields CASSIGTRATYNEQFF.

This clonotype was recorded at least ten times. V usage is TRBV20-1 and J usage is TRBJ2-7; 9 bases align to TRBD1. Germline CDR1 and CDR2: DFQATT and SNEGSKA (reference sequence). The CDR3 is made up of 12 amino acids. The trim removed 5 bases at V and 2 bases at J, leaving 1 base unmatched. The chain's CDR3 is CSAGQGTYEQYF. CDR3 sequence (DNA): TGCAGTGCTGGACAGGGGACCTACGAGCAGTACTTC.

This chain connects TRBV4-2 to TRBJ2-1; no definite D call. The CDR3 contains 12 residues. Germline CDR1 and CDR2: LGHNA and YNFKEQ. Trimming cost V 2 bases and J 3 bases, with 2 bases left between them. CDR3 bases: TGTGCCAGCAGCCAAAACTACAATGAGCAGTTCTTC. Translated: CASSQNYNEQFF.

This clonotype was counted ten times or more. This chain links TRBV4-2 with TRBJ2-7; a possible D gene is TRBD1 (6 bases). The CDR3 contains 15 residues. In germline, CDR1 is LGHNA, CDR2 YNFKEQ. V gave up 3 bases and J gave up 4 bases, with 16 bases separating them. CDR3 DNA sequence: TGTGCCAGCAGCCATGTACTCCAGGGGTCTTACGAGCAGTACTTC. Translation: CASSHVLQGSYEQYF.

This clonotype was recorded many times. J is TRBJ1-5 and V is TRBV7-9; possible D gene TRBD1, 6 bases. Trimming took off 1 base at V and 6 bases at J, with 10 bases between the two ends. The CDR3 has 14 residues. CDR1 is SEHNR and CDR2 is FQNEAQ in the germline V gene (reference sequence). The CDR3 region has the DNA TGTGCCAGCAGCTTAGGCAGGGGAATTCAGCCCCAGCATTTT. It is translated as CASSLGRGIQPQHF.

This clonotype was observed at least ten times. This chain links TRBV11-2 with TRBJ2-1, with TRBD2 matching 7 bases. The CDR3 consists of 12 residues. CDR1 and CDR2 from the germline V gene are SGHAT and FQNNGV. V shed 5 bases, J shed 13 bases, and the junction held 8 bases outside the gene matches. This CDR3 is CASSPSGDLQFF. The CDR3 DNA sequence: TGTGCCAGCAGCCCGAGCGGGGATCTCCAGTTCTTC.

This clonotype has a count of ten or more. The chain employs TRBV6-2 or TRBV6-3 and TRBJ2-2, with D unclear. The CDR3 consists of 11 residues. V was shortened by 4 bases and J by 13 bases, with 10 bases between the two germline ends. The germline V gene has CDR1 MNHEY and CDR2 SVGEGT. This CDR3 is CASSFGAGLFF. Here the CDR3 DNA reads TGTGCCAGCAGTTTTGGCGCCGGGCTGTTTTTT.

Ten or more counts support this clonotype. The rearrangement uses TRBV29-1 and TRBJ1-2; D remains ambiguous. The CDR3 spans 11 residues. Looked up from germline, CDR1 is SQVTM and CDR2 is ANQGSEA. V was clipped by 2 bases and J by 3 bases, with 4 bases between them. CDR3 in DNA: TGCAGCGTTGAAACTGACTATGGCTACACCTTC. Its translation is CSVETDYGYTF.

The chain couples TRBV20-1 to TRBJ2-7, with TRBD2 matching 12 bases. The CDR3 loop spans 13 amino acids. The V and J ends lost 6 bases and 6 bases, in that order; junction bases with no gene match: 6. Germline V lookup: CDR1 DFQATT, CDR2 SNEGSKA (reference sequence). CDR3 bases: TGCAGTGCCAAGACTAGCGGGAGAGGCGAGCAGTACTTC. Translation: CSAKTSGRGEQYF.

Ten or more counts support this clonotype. In nucleotides, the CDR3 is TGCAGCGCCCCGGGGTTCGGAGGGGAGCTGTTTTTT. It encodes CSAPGFGGELFF. The V call is TRBV29-1, the J call TRBJ2-2; tentative D call: TRBD2 (5 bases). V was pared by 7 bases and J by 8 bases, with 14 bases between. Germline V lookup: CDR1 SQVTM, CDR2 ANQGSEA. The CDR3 is 12 residues long.